This T cell receptor (beta chain) was sequenced in a study of blood T cell repertoires in COVID-19. Study information: Samples of COVID-19 (acute and convalescent) were obtained from the United States, Italy and Spain. T cells, B-cell-depleted T cells, or PBMCs provided the cDNA or gDNA that served as material.

Original data processing: Nucleated cell counts were estimated from reference gene primer amplification. Profiled with immunoSEQ multiplex PCR; TCRdb holds only in-frame clones, not every one. The V and J calls and the clone size are those of that table, but D and trimming were determined from the DNA. The sample contains some 140,000 clones, about 73% of which appear only once. Germline CDR1 reads LNHDA; CDR2 reads SQIVND (reference sequence). The trim removed 9 bases at V and 6 bases at J, leaving 12 bases unmatched. This CDR3 comprises 15 residues. Sequencing was done on a sample of peripheral blood. The rearrangement uses TRBV19 and TRBJ2-1; 9 nucleotides agree with TRBD1. This clonotype originated in a man at least 80 years old with acute or convalescent COVID-19. CDR3 DNA sequence: TGTGCCAGCAGGCACGGGACAGGGTCTCTCAATGAGCAGTTCTTC. It encodes CASRHGTGSLNEQFF.